The subject of this entry is one T cell receptor (beta chain). Its target is unknown. This entry belongs to a study of cytomegalovirus exposure and HLA in healthy donors. Use of 60 Vbeta and 13 Jbeta primers characterized the PCR. Only in-frame clones appear in the TCRdb table, and some are missing; sequencing was by immunoSEQ multiplex PCR. The top ten clones hold 3.4% of a sample with some 180,000 clones, approximately 77% of them seen once. Findings of the study overall: Follow-up analysis later connected one missense variant in DCLRE1C with trimming of TCR beta V- and J-genes.

The CDR3 spans 15 residues. The germline gives CDR1 ENHRY, CDR2 SYGVKD. V gave up 8 bases and J gave up 4 bases; unmatched junction bases: 13. The chain joins TRBV10-3 to TRBJ2-7, with 8 bases fitting TRBD2. The clonotype was recovered from a middle-aged man in good health and CMV-seropositive. Specimen: PBMCs. The chain's CDR3 is CAIRGGSTSEYEQYF. CDR3 nucleotides: TGTGCCATCCGGGGGGGGTCGACTAGCGAGTACGAGCAGTACTTC.